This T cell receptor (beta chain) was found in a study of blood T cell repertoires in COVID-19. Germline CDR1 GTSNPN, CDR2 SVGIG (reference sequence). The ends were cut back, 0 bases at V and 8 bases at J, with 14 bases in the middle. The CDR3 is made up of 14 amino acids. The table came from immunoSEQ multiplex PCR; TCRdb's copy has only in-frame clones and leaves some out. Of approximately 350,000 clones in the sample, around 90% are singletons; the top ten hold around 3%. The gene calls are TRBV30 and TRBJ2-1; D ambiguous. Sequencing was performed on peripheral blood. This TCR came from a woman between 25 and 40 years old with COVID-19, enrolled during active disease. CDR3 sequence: CAWSVLSSSHEQFF. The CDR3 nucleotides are TGTGCCTGGAGTGTACTGTCTAGTAGCCATGAGCAGTTCTTC.